The clone carrying this TCR beta chain was counted between two and nine times. These data originate in a study of CD4 and CD8 cells across lung adenocarcinoma regions. V was shortened by 3 bases and J by 10 bases, with 17 bases between the two germline ends. The CDR3 contains 14 residues. CDR1 SGDLS and CDR2 YYNGEE come from the germline V gene. TCRdb reanalysed the PCR reads using MiXCR and keeps one entry per CDR3 protein. The table includes about 7,600 distinct CDR3 sequences, about 50% detected once. The patients had localized lung adenocarcinoma, a non-small cell subtype. The gene calls are TRBV9 and TRBJ2-1; tentatively, D is TRBD1 (6 bases). The clonotype originates from a male donor with lung adenocarcinoma. The CD4 and CD8 labels of this study may be unreliable. The sequenced sample consisted of CD8+ T cells from the center of a lung tumor. The CDR3 protein is CASSAPQGQEEQFF. The CDR3 DNA is TGTGCCAGCAGCGCCCCTCAGGGGCAGGAGGAGCAGTTCTTC.